A single sample gave rise to the 32 T cell receptor beta chains below, sequenced in a study of control samples from healthy donors and cancer patients. Method: immunoSEQ multiplex PCR; TCRdb's copy keeps in-frame clones and lacks some. The table shows approximately 170,000 clones, with roughly nine tenths occurring only once. Sequenced: blood. These receptors were taken from a woman between 25 and 40 years old in good health.

This clone was picked up a small number of times. This chain joins TRBV19 and TRBJ2-2; unclear D gene. The CDR3 is 14 residues long. Germline V CDR1 and CDR2: LNHDA, SQIVND (reference sequence). Deletions cut 7 bases from V and 0 bases from J, with 9 bases between. The CDR3 nucleotides are TGTGCCAGTACGGACGGTGCGAACACCGGGGAGCTGTTTTTT. Translation gives CASTDGANTGELFF.

Only one count was recorded for this clone. Written as DNA, the CDR3 is TGCAGCGCTTGGGGGACAGGGTTGTACGAGCAGTACTTC. This codes for CSAWGTGLYEQYF. This chain uses TRBV29-1 with TRBJ2-7; 9 bases fit TRBD1. Looked up from germline, CDR1 is SQVTM and CDR2 is ANQGSEA. J gave up 4 bases and V 7 bases, and 8 bases lay outside the gene matches. This CDR3 comprises 13 residues.

This chain joins TRBV29-1 and TRBJ1-2; D is ambiguous. Germline V lookup: CDR1 SQVTM, CDR2 ANQGSEA. This CDR3 region has 15 residues. With 5 bases removed from V and 2 bases from J, the gap between germline ends came to 18 bases. CDR3 in amino acids: CSVSDGFLGNYGYTF. The CDR3 DNA is TGCAGCGTTTCGGACGGATTCCTTGGAAACTATGGCTACACCTTC.

This chain links TRBV11-2 with TRBJ1-1; possibly TRBD1 for D (6 bases). The CDR3 extends over 16 amino acids. From germline, CDR1 is SGHAT and CDR2 FQNNGV. Trimming left V 5 bases short and J 5 bases short, with 21 bases between. The CDR3 DNA follows: TGTGCCAGCAGCGTAACAGGGTCCTTCACCAAAACTGAAGCTTTCTTT. Translated, it gives CASSVTGSFTKTEAFF.

This rearrangement joins TRBV2 to TRBJ2-7, with 10 bases that match TRBD1. Trimming at V came to 0 bases and at J to 3 bases, leaving 2 bases not matched to a gene. The CDR3 is 15 amino acids. CDR1 and CDR2 (germline): SNHLY, FYNNEI. The CDR3 nucleotides read TGTGCCAGCAGTGAAGCCCGGGACAGGGGCTACGAGCAGTACTTC. This sequence encodes CASSEARDRGYEQYF.

This clone was seen just once. In DNA form, the CDR3 reads TGTGCCAGCAAGCAGGGTTCTGCCTGGGAGTCTTACGAGCAGTACTTC. Translated, it gives CASKQGSAWESYEQYF. V gene TRBV2 combines with J gene TRBJ2-7; D possibly uses TRBD1 or TRBD2 (5 bases each). V was trimmed by 7 bases and J by 4 bases, leaving 23 bases between them. The germline gives CDR1 SNHLY, CDR2 FYNNEI. The CDR3 runs to 16 residues.

The chain carries TRBV28 and TRBJ1-4, with TRBD1 identical over 7 bases. The CDR3 covers 14 residues. V shed 4 bases, J shed 3 bases, and the junction held 2 bases outside the gene matches. Germline lookup yields CDR1 MDHEN and CDR2 SYDVKM. This CDR3 is CASSSTGANEKLFF. CDR3 sequence (DNA): TGTGCCAGCAGTTCCACAGGGGCTAATGAAAAACTGTTTTTT. Using reference TRBV28 and TRBJ1-4 for the parts outside the CDR3, the full variable domain is DVKVTQSSRYLVKRTGEKVFLECVQDMDHENMFWYRQDPGLGLRLIYFSYDVKMKEKGDIPEGYSVSREKKERFSLILESASTNQTSMYLCASSSTGANEKLFFGSGTQLSVL.

The chain carries TRBV24-1 and TRBJ2-2, with TRBD2 matching 9 bases. Germline V lookup: CDR1 KGHDR, CDR2 SFDVKD. Trimming removed 5 bases from V and 5 bases from J; junction bases left unmatched: 5. The CDR3 length is 15 residues. CDR3 bases: TGTGCCACCAGTGGGGTAGCGGGAGCGACCGGGGAGCTGTTTTTT. This sequence encodes CATSGVAGATGELFF.

V usage is TRBV19 and J usage is TRBJ1-5; no clear D gene. V lost 4 bases and J 4 bases, leaving 14 bases between the germline ends. The CDR3 is 15 amino acids. The germline V gene encodes CDR1 LNHDA and CDR2 SQIVND (reference sequence). CDR3 in amino acids: CASSTVGQSNQPQHF. The CDR3 DNA reads as TGTGCCAGTAGTACTGTCGGGCAGTCAAATCAGCCCCAGCATTTT.

V and J are TRBV5-1 and TRBJ1-1, with D perhaps TRBD1 (5 bases). The V end lost 4 bases, the J end lost 3 bases, and 19 bases lay between the germline ends. Germline V CDR1 and CDR2: SGHRS, YFSETQ. The CDR3 loop spans 16 amino acids. In nucleotides, the CDR3 is TGCGCCAGCAGCCTCCCCCGCGGGACGGGGGACACTGAAGCTTTCTTT. This codes for CASSLPRGTGDTEAFF.

The chain combines TRBV13 with TRBJ2-7; D is unresolved. The CDR3 extends over 12 amino acids. Trimming removed 3 bases at V and 0 bases at J, with 3 bases between. Germline CDR1 is PRHDT and CDR2 is FYEKMQ (reference sequence). Written as DNA, the CDR3 is TGTGCCAGCAGCTTCAGCTCCTACGAGCAGTACTTC. It translates to CASSFSSYEQYF. Variable domain in full (rest from reference TRBV13 and TRBJ2-7): AAGVIQSPRHLIKEKRETATLKCYPIPRHDTVYWYQQGPGQDPQFLISFYEKMQSDKGSIPDRFSAQQFSDYHSELNMSSLELGDSALYFCASSFSSYEQYFGPGTRLTVT.

The CDR3 DNA sequence: TGTGCCAGCCGAATCTGCCAGCGGGAGGATAAGAATGAGCAGTTCTTC. The encoded protein is CASRICQREDKNEQFF. The chain employs TRBV21-1 and TRBJ2-1; TRBD2, the D gene given by the table, was not confirmed from the DNA. TRBV21-1 has pseudogene status. CDR3 size: 16 residues.

The chain is built from TRBV21-1 and TRBJ2-1; TRBD2, the D gene given by the table, was not confirmed from the DNA. TRBV21-1 has pseudogene status. This CDR3 has 15 residues. The CDR3 DNA follows: TGTGCCAGCACCCTAGGACTAGTCCTGTGGAATGAGCAGTTCTTC. Protein sequence: CASTLGLVLWNEQFF.

The rearrangement joins TRBV28 to TRBJ1-6, with 7 bases that match TRBD1. With V trimmed by 5 bases and J by 6 bases, 7 bases remained unmatched. This CDR3 contains 15 residues. Germline V lookup: CDR1 MDHEN, CDR2 SYDVKM. The CDR3 DNA sequence: TGTGCCAGCAGTAGGGGACAGATTCTTAATTCACCCCTCCACTTT. Its translation: CASSRGQILNSPLHF.

The V call is TRBV15, the J call TRBJ2-3; TRBD1 agrees at 9 bases. This CDR3 comprises 18 residues. Looked up from germline, CDR1 is LNHNV and CDR2 is YYDKDF (reference sequence). The V segment lost 0 bases and the J segment 4 bases; nucleotides outside the gene matches: 11. CDR3 sequence: CATSRDRGWDRVSDTQYF. The DNA for the CDR3 is TGTGCCACCAGCAGAGATCGGGGGTGGGACAGGGTCTCAGATACGCAGTATTTT.

This chain uses TRBV4-2 with TRBJ2-3; 10 positions match TRBD2. Germline lookup yields CDR1 LGHNA and CDR2 YNFKEQ. Trimming cost V 2 bases and J 1 base; bases outside gene matches: 9. This CDR3 region has 18 residues. The CDR3 bases are TGTGCCAGCAGCCAAAAACGCGTCGGGACTAGCGGCACAGATACGCAGTATTTT. Protein: CASSQKRVGTSGTDTQYF.

This chain connects TRBV27 to TRBJ1-2, with 7 positions matching TRBD1. Germline-derived CDR1 and CDR2 are MNHEY and SMNVEV (reference sequence). The CDR3 length is 15 residues. With 1 base clipped from V and 8 bases from J, the junction kept 10 bases outside the gene matches. The CDR3 DNA is TGTGCCAGCAGTTTATTCGGAGGGGGCGCTGAGGGCTACACCTTC. It translates to CASSLFGGGAEGYTF.

V and J are TRBV5-1 and TRBJ2-5; 12 nucleotides align to TRBD1. The germline V gene encodes CDR1 SGHRS and CDR2 YFSETQ. The V gene end was trimmed by 6 bases and the J gene end by 5 bases; junction bases not matched to a gene: 8. The CDR3 runs 15 residues. The CDR3 is CASKPGQGAWETQYF. Here the CDR3 DNA reads TGCGCCAGCAAACCGGGACAGGGGGCATGGGAGACCCAGTACTTC. Complete variable domain (other parts from reference TRBV5-1 and TRBJ2-5): KAGVTQTPRYLIKTRGQQVTLSCSPISGHRSVSWYQQTPGQGLQFLFEYFSETQRNKGNFPGRFSGRQFSNSRSEMNVSTLELGDSALYLCASKPGQGAWETQYFGPGTRLLVL.

This rearrangement joins TRBV18 to TRBJ1-5; the D is unclear. V dropped 2 bases and J dropped 4 bases, with 3 bases sitting between them. The CDR3 is 12 amino acids. The germline V gene has CDR1 KGHSH and CDR2 LQKENI. The CDR3 sequence: CASSPENQPQHF. CDR3 sequence (DNA): TGTGCCAGCTCACCAGAGAATCAGCCCCAGCATTTT.

The J gene is TRBJ1-5, the V gene TRBV2, with 7 bases fitting TRBD1. The CDR3 runs 14 residues. The V gene's germline CDR1 is SNHLY and CDR2 FYNNEI. With V trimmed by 8 bases and J by 5 bases, 9 bases remained unmatched. The CDR3 DNA reads as TGTGCCAGCGGAGGGACAGCCACCGATCAGCCCCAGCATTTT. Residues: CASGGTATDQPQHF.

The chain carries TRBV28 and TRBJ2-7, with 9 bases identical to TRBD1. CDR1 and CDR2 from the germline V gene are MDHEN and SYDVKM. This CDR3 comprises 14 residues. V lost 4 bases, J lost 10 bases, and 11 bases stayed unmatched. The CDR3 region has the DNA TGTGCCAGCAGTTCCCCCACAGGGGGCCGTCTACAGTACTTC. It translates to CASSSPTGGRLQYF.

To note about this clone: Other nucleotide sequences from this sample produce the same CDR3. V gene TRBV11-3 combines with J gene TRBJ1-1; unclear D gene. The V gene's germline CDR1 is SGHNT and CDR2 YENEEA. The CDR3 extends over 13 amino acids. V dropped 2 bases and J dropped 1 base, with 5 bases sitting between them. Written as DNA, the CDR3 is TGTGCCAGCAGCTTAAAGGGGAACACTGAAGCTTTCTTT. It translates to CASSLKGNTEAFF. The full variable domain, its missing parts supplied by reference TRBV11-3 and TRBJ1-1, is EAGVVQSPRYKIIEKKQPVAFWCNPISGHNTLYWYLQNLGQGPELLIRYENEEAVDDSQLPKDRFSAERLKGVDSTLKIQPAELGDSAVYLCASSLKGNTEAFFGQGTRLTVV.

The chain couples TRBV19 to TRBJ2-5, with D perhaps TRBD2 (6 bases). Germline values: CDR1 LNHDA, CDR2 SQIVND (reference sequence). V lost 8 bases and J 6 bases, leaving 19 bases between the germline ends. The CDR3 has 14 amino acids. The CDR3 protein is CASGNRGSGQTQYF. As DNA, the CDR3 is TGTGCCAGTGGCAATAGGGGCAGCGGGCAGACCCAGTACTTC.

This clone occurred once. The V call is TRBV11-2, the J call TRBJ2-1; 8 positions match TRBD2. The CDR3 runs 14 residues. The germline V gene has CDR1 SGHAT and CDR2 FQNNGV. V gave up 1 base and J gave up 5 bases; unmatched junction bases: 1. The CDR3, as DNA: TGTGCCAGCAGCTTAGCGGGAGGGCACAATGAGCAGTTCTTC. This gives the protein CASSLAGGHNEQFF.

This clone has just one count. This chain connects TRBV25-1 to TRBJ1-6, with D possibly matching TRBD1 (6 bases). Germline V gene lookup returns CDR1 MGHDK and CDR2 SYGVNS. This CDR3 comprises 14 residues. Trimming took 8 bases from V and 9 from J, leaving 17 bases between them. CDR3 nucleotide sequence: TGTGCCAGCTCTTCGAGGGGGGGCGGTTCACCCCTCCACTTT. Translating gives CASSSRGGGSPLHF.

In its sample, this clone was seen once. This chain connects TRBV19 to TRBJ2-3, with TRBD1 matching 8 bases. V shed 4 bases, J shed 4 bases, and the junction held 4 bases outside the gene matches. CDR1 and CDR2 from the germline V gene are LNHDA and SQIVND (reference sequence). This CDR3 region has 14 residues. The CDR3, as DNA: TGTGCCAGTAGTACTACAGGGGGGTCAGATACGCAGTATTTT. It translates to CASSTTGGSDTQYF. Together with reference TRBV19 and TRBJ2-3, the CDR3 gives the full variable domain: DGGITQSPKYLFRKEGQNVTLSCEQNLNHDAMYWYRQDPGQGLRLIYYSQIVNDFQKGDIAEGYSVSREKKESFPLTVTSAQKNPTAFYLCASSTTGGSDTQYFGPGTRLTVL.

V is TRBV12-3 or TRBV12-4 and J is TRBJ1-2; D is uncertain. Trimming shortened V by 11 bases and J by 3 bases, and 10 bases separated the two germline ends. CDR3 size: 11 residues. As DNA, the CDR3 is TGTGCCGTTCTGCGCGACTATGGCTACACCTTC. Encoded protein: CAVLRDYGYTF.

The CDR3 DNA is TGTGCCAGCCTTTTGGAGGGGGCCAACGTCCTGACTTTC. It translates to CASLLEGANVLTF. This chain connects TRBV12-3 or TRBV12-4 to TRBJ2-6; D is ambiguous. This CDR3 contains 13 residues. V gave up 8 bases and J gave up 4 bases, with 9 bases separating them.

V gene TRBV10-1 combines with J gene TRBJ2-7; D might be TRBD1 (6 bases). The CDR3 is 14 residues long. Germline values: CDR1 WNHNN, CDR2 SYGVQD (reference sequence). V was cut by 1 base and J by 2 bases, with 9 bases left in between. The CDR3 here is CASSEYRDAYEQYF. CDR3 nucleotide sequence: TGCGCCAGCAGTGAGTACAGGGATGCCTACGAGCAGTACTTC.

The chain links TRBV5-1 to TRBJ2-2, with TRBD1 matching 9 bases. The CDR3 spans 18 residues. V dropped 0 bases and J dropped 4; count of bases not matched to a gene: 10. Germline CDR1 reads SGHRS; CDR2 reads YFSETQ. The DNA for the CDR3 is TGCGCCAGCAGCTTGGGGGGCGTCGGGACAGGGCGCACCGGGGAGCTGTTTTTT. Amino acid sequence: CASSLGGVGTGRTGELFF.

The table lists this clone with a few counts. The chain links TRBV6-2 or TRBV6-3 to TRBJ2-7; D may be TRBD1 (6 bases). Germline V gene data show CDR1 as MNHEY and CDR2 as SVGEGT. The CDR3 length is 12 residues. V was shortened by 2 bases and J by 9 bases, with 11 bases between the two germline ends. The chain's CDR3 is CASSYEGQSQYF. The CDR3 nucleotides read TGTGCCAGCAGTTACGAGGGACAATCGCAGTACTTC.

V usage is TRBV7-8 and J usage is TRBJ1-2, with 8 nucleotides matching TRBD1. Germline CDR1 SGHVS, CDR2 FQNEAQ. The CDR3 spans 15 residues. Germline trimming cut 0 bases from V and 7 bases from J; bases unmatched to any gene: 7. The CDR3 region has the DNA TGTGCCAGCAGCTTAGCAAGGACAGGGCGTAGTGGCTACACCTTC. The encoded protein is CASSLARTGRSGYTF.